Each of the 21 T cell receptor beta chains below was sequenced from the same sample in a study of T cells in Graves' hyperthyroidism and ophthalmopathy. The TCR beta CDR3 regions underwent amplification using RNA transcripts as the source. TCR CDR3 regions were first amplified by RT-PCR with HTBI primers. TCRdb re-called the multiplex PCR reads with MiXCR, one entry per CDR3 protein. The data show roughly 290,000 distinct CDR3 sequences, around 13% seen once. Material: blood. The receptors derive from a woman aged 40 to 50 with Graves' hyperthyroidism.

The V call is TRBV19, the J call TRBJ2-2; D unclear. V lost 6 bases, J lost 6 bases, and 17 bases lay in between. The CDR3 is 15 amino acids. Germline V gives CDR1 LNHDA, CDR2 SQIVND (reference sequence). CDR3 region: CASRPFVGPPGELFF. CDR3 nucleotides: TGTGCCAGTAGGCCCTTCGTAGGGCCCCCCGGGGAGCTGTTTTTT.

This clonotype occurred a few times. The chain combines TRBV19 with TRBJ2-1; 11 nucleotides match TRBD2. Germline CDR1 and CDR2: LNHDA and SQIVND (reference sequence). This CDR3 region has 17 residues. V lost 6 bases and J lost 6; bases outside the gene matches: 13. CDR3 sequence: CASSIRSGRAFINEQFF. CDR3 nucleotide sequence: TGTGCCAGTAGCATCCGTAGCGGGAGGGCCTTTATCAATGAGCAGTTCTTC.

This clonotype was recorded many times. The CDR3 protein is CASSTRDFATEAFF. As DNA, the CDR3 is TGTGCCAGCAGCACCCGGGACTTTGCGACTGAAGCTTTCTTT. The chain carries TRBV11-3 and TRBJ1-1; tentatively, D is TRBD1 (5 bases). Germline-derived CDR1 and CDR2 are SGHNT and YENEEA. The CDR3 has 14 residues. Trimming took 5 bases from V and 5 from J, leaving 15 bases between them. The full variable domain, its missing parts supplied by reference TRBV11-3 and TRBJ1-1, is EAGVVQSPRYKIIEKKQPVAFWCNPISGHNTLYWYLQNLGQGPELLIRYENEEAVDDSQLPKDRFSAERLKGVDSTLKIQPAELGDSAVYLCASSTRDFATEAFFGQGTRLTVV.

This clonotype was found many times. This chain joins TRBV7-9 and TRBJ2-5; tentative D call: TRBD2 (5 bases). V was clipped by 6 bases and J by 5 bases, with 10 bases between them. The CDR3 runs to 12 residues. Germline assignment: CDR1 SEHNR and CDR2 FQNEAQ (reference sequence). The CDR3 DNA sequence: TGTGCCAGCAGGAAGGAGGAGGAGACCCAGTACTTC. It is translated as CASRKEEETQYF.

V usage is TRBV29-1 and J usage is TRBJ2-7; 10 bases fit TRBD1. CDR1 is SQVTM, CDR2 ANQGSEA, per germline. The CDR3 runs 15 residues. Trimming removed 0 bases from V and 1 base from J; junction bases left unmatched: 3. In nucleotides, the CDR3 is TGCAGCGTTGAAGATTCGGGACAGGGGTCCTACGAGCAGTACTTC. Its translation is CSVEDSGQGSYEQYF.

A few counts support this clonotype. The J gene is TRBJ1-1, the V gene TRBV7-9; no firm D call. The CDR3 consists of 16 residues. CDR1 is SEHNR and CDR2 is FQNEAQ in the germline V gene (reference sequence). With 3 bases removed from V and 5 bases from J, the gap between germline ends came to 19 bases. The CDR3 nucleotides read TGTGCCAGCAGCTTTTATTCGAGGGATTCGGGAACTGAAGCTTTCTTT. It translates to CASSFYSRDSGTEAFF.

This clonotype was detected many times. The genes are TRBV5-1 and TRBJ1-1; D is undetermined. The V end was cut by 4 bases, the J end by 0 bases, with 10 bases between. The CDR3 sequence is 14 residues long. Looked up from germline, CDR1 is SGHRS and CDR2 is YFSETQ. For the CDR3, the DNA is TGCGCCAGCAGCGTCCGGGGAGTGAACACTGAAGCTTTCTTT. As protein: CASSVRGVNTEAFF.

Ten or more counts support this clonotype. The genes are TRBV30 and TRBJ1-2; D is uncertain. Germline V gene data show CDR1 as GTSNPN and CDR2 as SVGIG (reference sequence). The CDR3 spans 11 residues. The germline V and J ends were trimmed by 2 bases and 2 bases, with 3 bases remaining between them. For the CDR3, the DNA is TGTGCCTGGAGTCCGAACTATGGCTACACCTTC. It codes for CAWSPNYGYTF.

The rearrangement joins TRBV11-2 to TRBJ2-3, with TRBD1 matching 8 bases. This CDR3 is built from 16 residues. V trimming: 5 bases; J trimming: 1 base; junction bases outside the gene matches: 8. Germline-derived CDR1 and CDR2 are SGHAT and FQNNGV. The CDR3 region has the DNA TGTGCCAGCAGCACCCGGACAGGGACGGGCACAGATACGCAGTATTTT. It yields the protein CASSTRTGTGTDTQYF.

The table lists this clonotype with many counts. This chain connects TRBV28 to TRBJ1-3; 7 positions agree with TRBD1. The CDR3 extends over 15 amino acids. V lost 3 bases to trimming and J lost 4 bases; unmatched junction nucleotides: 6. The germline V gene has CDR1 MDHEN and CDR2 SYDVKM. This CDR3 is CASSFIRGGGNTIYF. Here the CDR3 DNA reads TGTGCCAGCAGTTTCATTAGAGGGGGCGGAAACACCATATATTTT.

This clonotype was detected many times. The chain combines TRBV30 with TRBJ1-2, with D tentatively TRBD1 (5 bases). From germline, CDR1 is GTSNPN and CDR2 SVGIG (reference sequence). The V gene lost 4 bases and the J gene lost 2 bases, with 11 bases spanning the gap. This CDR3 spans 13 amino acids. CDR3 coding DNA: TGTGCCTGGAAATCTGGGGGGAACTATGGCTACACCTTC. This encodes CAWKSGGNYGYTF.

With regard to this clonotype: A much larger clone sits a single nucleotide away, making a read error possible. V usage is TRBV5-6 and J usage is TRBJ2-3; unclear D gene. CDR3 length equals 12 residues. V was trimmed by 1 base and J by 3 bases, leaving 3 bases between them. From germline, CDR1 is SGHDT and CDR2 YYEEEE. CDR3 sequence reads: CASSLMTDTQYF. The CDR3 coding sequence is TGTGCCAGCAGCTTGATGACAGATACGCAGTATTTT. The whole variable domain, filled in from reference TRBV5-6 and TRBJ2-3, reads DAGVTQSPTHLIKTRGQQVTLRCSPKSGHDTVSWYQQALGQGPQFIFQYYEEEERQRGNFPDRFSGHQFPNYSSELNVNALLLGDSALYLCASSLMTDTQYFGPGTRLTVL.

This clonotype was counted ten times or more. The CDR3 bases are TGTGCCACCAGTGATTACGAGGATACAACGAACACCGGGGAGCTGTTTTTT. Amino acid sequence: CATSDYEDTTNTGELFF. The chain uses TRBV24-1 and TRBJ2-2; no firm D call. Germline-derived CDR1 and CDR2 are KGHDR and SFDVKD. The V end was cut by 2 bases, the J end by 0 bases, with 12 bases between. The CDR3 sequence is 17 residues long.

In its sample, this clonotype was seen a few times. A much larger clone differs from this one at a single base, so this may be a read error. The conserved closing phenylalanine or tryptophan is absent in this CDR3, likely reflecting a read error. This chain uses TRBV5-1 with TRBJ1-5; the D gene is possibly TRBD1 (5 bases). The germline V gene has CDR1 SGHRS and CDR2 YFSETQ. V was pared by 4 bases and J by 5 bases, with 16 bases between. The CDR3 is made up of 15 amino acids. CDR3 sequence reads: CASSPMGGRDQPQHL. CDR3 nucleotides: TGCGCCAGCAGCCCAATGGGGGGGAGGGATCAGCCCCAGCATCTT.

This clonotype was counted many times. The chain couples TRBV28 to TRBJ1-1; 8 bases are shared with TRBD1. Per germline, CDR1 MDHEN and CDR2 SYDVKM. The J segment lost 10 bases and the V segment lost 6 bases, leaving 16 bases of the junction unmatched. This CDR3 has 15 amino acids. The CDR3 here is CASSDFSPQGALAFF. DNA of the CDR3: TGTGCCAGCAGCGACTTTTCTCCGCAGGGGGCTCTAGCTTTCTTT.

This clonotype was detected many times. The chain is built from TRBV7-9 and TRBJ2-2; possibly TRBD2 for D (8 bases). The germline gives CDR1 SEHNR, CDR2 FQNEAQ (reference sequence). The CDR3 has 15 residues. Trimming left V 5 bases short and J 7 bases short, with 17 bases between. The CDR3 DNA is TGTGCCAGCAGCCCAGGGGGACTAGAGAGCGGGGAGCTGTTTTTT. It yields the protein CASSPGGLESGELFF.

This clonotype appeared a few times. The chain employs TRBV5-1 and TRBJ2-1, with D possibly being TRBD1 (6 bases). Germline V gives CDR1 SGHRS, CDR2 YFSETQ. This CDR3 has 16 amino acids. Trimming stripped 4 bases from V and 6 bases from J, with 20 bases between. The DNA of the CDR3 is TGCGCCAGCAGCCCCAGGACAGAACGCCTGGGCAATGAGCAGTTCTTC. Protein sequence: CASSPRTERLGNEQFF.

This clonotype has at least ten counts. The chain's CDR3 is CASSSTSSYEQYF. The DNA of the CDR3 is TGTGCCAGCAGCTCCACATCCTCCTACGAGCAGTACTTC. V is TRBV7-9 and J is TRBJ2-7; D is unresolved. Trimming pared 4 bases from V and 0 bases from J, leaving 7 bases between. The V gene's germline CDR1 is SEHNR and CDR2 FQNEAQ (reference sequence). CDR3 length: 13 amino acids. Together with reference TRBV7-9 and TRBJ2-7, the CDR3 gives the full variable domain: DTGVSQNPRHKITKRGQNVTFRCDPISEHNRLYWYRQTLGQGPEFLTYFQNEAQLEKSRLLSDRFSAERPKGSFSTLEIQRTEQGDSAMYLCASSSTSSYEQYFGPGTRLTVT.

This clonotype was seen at least ten times. The V call is TRBV7-8, the J call TRBJ1-2; perhaps TRBD1 as D (5 bases). The CDR3 totals 15 residues. Trimming took 2 bases from V and 5 from J, leaving 15 bases between them. CDR1 is SGHVS and CDR2 is FQNEAQ in the germline V gene. The chain's CDR3 is CASSLSGMTAYGYTF. CDR3 DNA sequence: TGTGCCAGCAGCTTATCGGGAATGACAGCTTATGGCTACACCTTC.

The V and J genes are TRBV5-1 and TRBJ1-6; 7 bases fit TRBD1. The trim removed 3 bases at V and 10 bases at J, leaving 13 bases unmatched. Germline V CDR1 and CDR2: SGHRS, YFSETQ. The CDR3 extends over 16 amino acids. CDR3 sequence reads: CASSSYRGGMNSPLHF. The CDR3 DNA reads as TGCGCCAGCAGCTCCTACAGGGGAGGGATGAACTCACCCCTCCACTTT.

V and J are TRBV18 and TRBJ2-5; D possibly corresponds to TRBD1 (6 bases). V was clipped by 9 bases and J by 4 bases, with 9 bases between them. CDR1 and CDR2 from the germline V gene are KGHSH and LQKENI. The CDR3 totals 11 residues. The CDR3 DNA sequence: TGTGCCAGTGCAGGGGCAGAGACCCAGTACTTC. Its translation is CASAGAETQYF.